These 19 T cell receptor beta chains were sequenced from one sample in a study of alternative splicing in chronic myeloid leukemia remission. Poly-A-selected mRNA from 1 ug total RNA formed the libraries. TCRdb derives one entry per CDR3 protein from the bulk RNA-seq reads, leaving out DNA. The repertoire holds about 360 distinct CDR3 sequences, with around 96% as singletons. What was sequenced was PBMCs. All receptors derive from a person aged 25 to 55 in good health.

This rearrangement joins TRBV19 to TRBJ2-7; TCRdb gives TRBD2 as the D gene, but with no DNA this cannot be confirmed. This CDR3 is built from 12 residues. Germline CDR1 reads LNHDA; CDR2 reads SQIVND (reference sequence). This CDR3 reads CASSTRGSEQYF.

The rearrangement links TRBV3-1 to TRBJ2-1; the D gene TCRdb calls, TRBD2, cannot be checked with no DNA. The length of the CDR3 is 16 residues. Germline assignment: CDR1 LGHDT and CDR2 YNNKEL (reference sequence). CDR3 loop: CASSQEGRTGYNEQFF.

This rearrangement joins TRBV10-3 to TRBJ2-3; TCRdb's D gene call, TRBD1, goes unchecked for lack of DNA. CDR3 length: 14 amino acids. The V gene's germline CDR1 is ENHRY and CDR2 SYGVKD. The CDR3 spells CAISEDRSTDTQYF.

The rearrangement uses TRBV19 and TRBJ1-5. This CDR3 contains 14 residues. Germline CDR1 LNHDA, CDR2 SQIVND (reference sequence). CDR3 amino acids: CASSWTDKDQPQHF.

The rearrangement uses TRBV6-2 or TRBV6-3 and TRBJ2-1. CDR1 is MNHEY, CDR2 SVGEGT, per germline. This CDR3 region has 15 residues. CDR3 amino acids: CASDLGTKLNNEQFF.

The chain links TRBV2 to TRBJ1-1; TCRdb's D call, TRBD1, is unchecked because there is no DNA. CDR1 SNHLY and CDR2 FYNNEI come from the germline V gene. CDR3 size: 14 residues. This CDR3 is CASSDQGADTEAFF.

The V gene is TRBV20-1, the J gene TRBJ2-5; without DNA, the TCRdb call of TRBD2 cannot be checked. Per the germline V gene, CDR1 is DFQATT and CDR2 is SNEGSKA (reference sequence). CDR3 length: 16 amino acids. Here the CDR3 reads CSARDLGTSDSETQYF.

This chain joins TRBV5-4 and TRBJ2-1; no DNA is available, so the TRBD2 call from TCRdb remains unchecked. Germline lookup yields CDR1 SGHNT and CDR2 YYREEE (reference sequence). This CDR3 has 17 residues. CDR3 sequence reads: CASSLIGLAGPYNEQFF.

The chain is built from TRBV5-1 and TRBJ2-3; the TCRdb call, TRBD2, lacks DNA for checking. The CDR3 is 14 residues long. Germline V gives CDR1 SGHRS, CDR2 YFSETQ. The chain's CDR3 is CASASGGFTDTQYF.

The chain employs TRBV11-3 and TRBJ2-1; TCRdb proposes TRBD2, but this gene call is untestable without DNA. The germline CDR1 and CDR2 sequences are SGHNT and YENEEA. This CDR3 has 14 amino acids. The CDR3 loop reads CASSPSGGYNEQFF.

The V gene is TRBV7-3, the J gene TRBJ2-2; TCRdb's D call of TRBD2 is untestable without DNA. The germline V gene encodes CDR1 SGHTA and CDR2 FQGTGA. This CDR3 is 14 amino acids long. The CDR3 loop reads CASSPLGDTGELFF.

This clonotype was seen once. The chain couples TRBV20-1 to TRBJ2-1; checking the TCRdb D call of TRBD2 is not possible without DNA. Germline CDR1 is DFQATT and CDR2 is SNEGSKA (reference sequence). The CDR3 spans 12 residues. The CDR3 protein is CSARQGDNEQFF.

The J gene is TRBJ2-1, the V gene TRBV5-1; the TRBD2 assignment by TCRdb is unverifiable without DNA. The CDR3 loop spans 14 amino acids. The V gene's germline CDR1 is SGHRS and CDR2 YFSETQ. The CDR3 loop reads CASRFWGQSVEQFF.

The V gene is TRBV29-1, the J gene TRBJ2-1; TCRdb calls TRBD2, which cannot be checked without DNA. Germline loops: CDR1 SQVTM, CDR2 ANQGSEA. CDR3 length: 13 amino acids. The CDR3: CSVGQAGYNEQFF.

The chain has TRBV3-1 and TRBJ1-2. This CDR3 spans 12 amino acids. Germline CDR1 and CDR2: LGHDT and YNNKEL (reference sequence). CDR3 loop: CASSQGDYGYTF.

The chain has TRBV19 and TRBJ1-3. CDR3 length: 14 residues. Per germline, CDR1 LNHDA and CDR2 SQIVND (reference sequence). The CDR3: CASTPTFPGNTIYF.

The V call is TRBV19, the J call TRBJ1-5. Germline V gene lookup returns CDR1 LNHDA and CDR2 SQIVND (reference sequence). The CDR3 contains 15 residues. The CDR3 here is CASSGGHYSNQPQHF.

The gene calls are TRBV7-9 and TRBJ1-2. Per the germline V gene, CDR1 is SEHNR and CDR2 is FQNEAQ (reference sequence). This CDR3 is built from 13 residues. The CDR3 region is CASSWDGYYGYTF. The whole variable domain, remainder taken from reference TRBV7-9 and TRBJ1-2, is DTGVSQNPRHKITKRGQNVTFRCDPISEHNRLYWYRQTLGQGPEFLTYFQNEAQLEKSRLLSDRFSAERPKGSFSTLEIQRTEQGDSAMYLCASSWDGYYGYTFGSGTRLTVV.

The chain is built from TRBV6-5 and TRBJ1-1; TCRdb calls TRBD1, which cannot be checked without DNA. CDR3 size: 13 residues. Germline V gives CDR1 MNHEY, CDR2 SVGAGI. The chain's CDR3 is CASKGTRGTEAFF.